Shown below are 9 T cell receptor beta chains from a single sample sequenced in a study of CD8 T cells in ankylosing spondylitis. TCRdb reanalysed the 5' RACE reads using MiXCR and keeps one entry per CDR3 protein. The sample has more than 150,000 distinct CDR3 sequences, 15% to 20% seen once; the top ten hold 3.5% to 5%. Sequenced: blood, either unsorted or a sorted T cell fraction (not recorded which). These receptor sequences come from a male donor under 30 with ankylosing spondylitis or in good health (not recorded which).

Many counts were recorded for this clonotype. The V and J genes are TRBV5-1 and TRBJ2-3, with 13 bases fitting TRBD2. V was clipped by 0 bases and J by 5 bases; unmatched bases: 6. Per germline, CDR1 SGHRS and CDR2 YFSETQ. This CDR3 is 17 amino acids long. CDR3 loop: CASSLAGTSGTVDTQYF. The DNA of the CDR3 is TGCGCCAGCAGCTTGGCCGGGACTAGCGGGACGGTAGATACGCAGTATTTT. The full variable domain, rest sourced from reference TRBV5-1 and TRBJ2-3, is KAGVTQTPRYLIKTRGQQVTLSCSPISGHRSVSWYQQTPGQGLQFLFEYFSETQRNKGNFPGRFSGRQFSNSRSEMNVSTLELGDSALYLCASSLAGTSGTVDTQYFGPGTRLTVL.

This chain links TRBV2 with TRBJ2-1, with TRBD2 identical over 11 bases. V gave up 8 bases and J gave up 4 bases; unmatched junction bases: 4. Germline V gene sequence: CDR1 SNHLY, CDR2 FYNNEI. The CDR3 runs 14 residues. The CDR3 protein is CASQLAGAYNEQFF. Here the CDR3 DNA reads TGTGCCAGCCAACTAGCGGGAGCATACAATGAGCAGTTCTTC.

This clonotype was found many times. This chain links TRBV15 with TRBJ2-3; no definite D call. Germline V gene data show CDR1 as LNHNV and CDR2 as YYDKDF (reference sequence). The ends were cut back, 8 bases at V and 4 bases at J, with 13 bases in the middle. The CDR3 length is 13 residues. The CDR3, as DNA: TGTGCCACCTGTAATAGAAGTTCAGATACGCAGTATTTT. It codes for CATCNRSSDTQYF.

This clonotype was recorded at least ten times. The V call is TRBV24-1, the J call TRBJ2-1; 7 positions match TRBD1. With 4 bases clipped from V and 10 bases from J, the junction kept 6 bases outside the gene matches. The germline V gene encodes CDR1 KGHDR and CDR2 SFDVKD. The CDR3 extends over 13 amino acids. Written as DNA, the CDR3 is TGTGCCACCAGTGAAACAGGGGTTAACGAGCAGTTCTTC. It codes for CATSETGVNEQFF.

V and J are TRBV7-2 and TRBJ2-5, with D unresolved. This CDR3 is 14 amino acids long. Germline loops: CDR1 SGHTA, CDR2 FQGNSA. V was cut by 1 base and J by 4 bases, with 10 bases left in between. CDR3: CASSLDRSRETQYF. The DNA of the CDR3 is TGTGCCAGCAGCTTAGATCGGAGTAGAGAGACCCAGTACTTC.

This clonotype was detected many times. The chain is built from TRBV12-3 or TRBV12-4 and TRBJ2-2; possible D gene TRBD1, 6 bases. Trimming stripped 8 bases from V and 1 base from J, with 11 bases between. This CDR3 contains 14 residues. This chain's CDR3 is CASYGTQNTGELFF. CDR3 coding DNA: TGTGCCAGCTATGGGACACAGAACACCGGGGAGCTGTTTTTT.

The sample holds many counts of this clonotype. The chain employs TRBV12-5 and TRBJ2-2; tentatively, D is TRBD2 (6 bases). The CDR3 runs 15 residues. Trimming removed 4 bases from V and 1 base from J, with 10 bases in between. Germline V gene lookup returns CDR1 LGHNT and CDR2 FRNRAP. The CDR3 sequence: CASGSPGLNTGELFF. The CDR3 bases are TGTGCTAGTGGTTCGCCGGGACTGAACACCGGGGAGCTGTTTTTT.

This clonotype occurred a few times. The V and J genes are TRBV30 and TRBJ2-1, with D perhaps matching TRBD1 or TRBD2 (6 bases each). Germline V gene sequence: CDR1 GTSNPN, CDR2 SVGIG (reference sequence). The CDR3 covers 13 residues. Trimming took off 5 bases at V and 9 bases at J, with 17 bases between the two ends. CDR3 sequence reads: CAWDKTGAGEQFF. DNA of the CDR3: TGTGCCTGGGATAAGACAGGAGCGGGTGAGCAGTTCTTC.

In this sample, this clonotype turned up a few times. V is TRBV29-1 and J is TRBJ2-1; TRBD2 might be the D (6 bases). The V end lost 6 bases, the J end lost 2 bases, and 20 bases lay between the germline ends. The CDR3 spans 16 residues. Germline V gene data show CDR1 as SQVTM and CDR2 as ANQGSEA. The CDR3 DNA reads TGCAGCGTGCCGGCGGTGGGAGGAGACCCCTACAATGAGCAGTTCTTC. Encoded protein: CSVPAVGGDPYNEQFF.